This T cell receptor (beta chain) was observed in a study of cytotoxic CD8 clonotypes in ibrutinib-treated CLL. Clones were sequenced by immunoSEQ multiplex PCR, and TCRdb holds only the in-frame ones, with some missing. The table lists 150,000 or so clones, approximately 77% of them singletons. The germline V gene encodes CDR1 MDHEN and CDR2 SYDVKM. The CDR3 is 14 residues long. Trimming took off 8 bases at V and 5 bases at J, with 16 bases between the two ends. The origin of this receptor is a human donor with chronic lymphocytic leukemia. The rearrangement links TRBV28 to TRBJ1-5, with D uncertain. The sample was PBMCs, taken after 12 months of ibrutinib treatment. CDR3 DNA: TGTGCCAGCGGGAGGGCAGAGGGATATCAGCCCCAGCATTTT. It specifies CASGRAEGYQPQHF.